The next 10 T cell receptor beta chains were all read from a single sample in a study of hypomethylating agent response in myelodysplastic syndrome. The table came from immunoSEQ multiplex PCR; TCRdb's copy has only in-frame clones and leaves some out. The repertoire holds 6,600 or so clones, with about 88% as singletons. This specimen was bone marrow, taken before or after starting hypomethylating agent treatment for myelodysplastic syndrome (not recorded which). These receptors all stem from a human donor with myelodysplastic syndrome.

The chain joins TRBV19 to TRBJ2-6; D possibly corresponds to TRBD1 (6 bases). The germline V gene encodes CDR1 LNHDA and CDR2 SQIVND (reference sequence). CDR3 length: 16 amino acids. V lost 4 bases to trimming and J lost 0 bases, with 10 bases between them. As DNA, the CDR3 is TGTGCCAGTAGTAACGACAGGCGCTCTGGGGCCAACGTCCTGACTTTC. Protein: CASSNDRRSGANVLTF.

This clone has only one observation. As DNA, the CDR3 is TGCGCCAGCAGGCCTGGACGGACCACCCAAGAGACCCAGTACTTC. Protein: CASRPGRTTQETQYF. The gene calls are TRBV5-1 and TRBJ2-5; D gene unclear. V was clipped by 5 bases and J by 1 base, with 15 bases between them. The CDR3 is made up of 15 amino acids. CDR1 and CDR2 (germline): SGHRS, YFSETQ.

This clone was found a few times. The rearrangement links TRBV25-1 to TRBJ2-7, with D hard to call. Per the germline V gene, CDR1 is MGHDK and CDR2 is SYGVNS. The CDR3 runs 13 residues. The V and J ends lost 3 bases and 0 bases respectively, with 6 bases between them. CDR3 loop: CASSEAFSYEQYF. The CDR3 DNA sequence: TGTGCCAGCAGTGAGGCCTTCTCCTACGAGCAGTACTTC.

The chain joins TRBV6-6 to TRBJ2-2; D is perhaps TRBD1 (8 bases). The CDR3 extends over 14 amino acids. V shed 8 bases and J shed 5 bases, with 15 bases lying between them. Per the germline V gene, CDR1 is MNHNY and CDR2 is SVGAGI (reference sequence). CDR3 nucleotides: TGTGCCAGCCTTACAGGGGGGGGAACCGGGGAGCTGTTTTTT. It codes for CASLTGGGTGELFF.

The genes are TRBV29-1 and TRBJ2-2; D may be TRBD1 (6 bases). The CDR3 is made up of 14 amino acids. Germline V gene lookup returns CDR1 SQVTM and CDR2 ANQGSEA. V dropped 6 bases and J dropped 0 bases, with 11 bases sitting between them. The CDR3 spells CSVSQGPNTGELFF. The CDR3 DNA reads TGCAGCGTATCACAGGGCCCGAACACCGGGGAGCTGTTTTTT.

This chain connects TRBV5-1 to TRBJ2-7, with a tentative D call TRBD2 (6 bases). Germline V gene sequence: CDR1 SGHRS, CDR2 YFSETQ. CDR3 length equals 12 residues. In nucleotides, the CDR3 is TGCGCCAGCAGCTTGTTCGGGGAGGAATGGGACGTC. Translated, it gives CASSLFGEEWDV.

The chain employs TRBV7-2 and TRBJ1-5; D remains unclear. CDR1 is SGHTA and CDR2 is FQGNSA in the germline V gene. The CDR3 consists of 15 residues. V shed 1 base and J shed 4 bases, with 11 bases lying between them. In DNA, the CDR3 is TGTGCCAGCAGCTTAGTGGACTTGGGTAATCAGCCCCAGCATTTT. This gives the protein CASSLVDLGNQPQHF. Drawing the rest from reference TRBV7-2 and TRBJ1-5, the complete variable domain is GAGVSQSPSNKVTEKGKDVELRCDPISGHTALYWYRQSLGQGLEFLIYFQGNSAPDKSGLPSDRFSAERTGGSVSTLTIQRTQQEDSAVYLCASSLVDLGNQPQHFGDGTRLSIL.

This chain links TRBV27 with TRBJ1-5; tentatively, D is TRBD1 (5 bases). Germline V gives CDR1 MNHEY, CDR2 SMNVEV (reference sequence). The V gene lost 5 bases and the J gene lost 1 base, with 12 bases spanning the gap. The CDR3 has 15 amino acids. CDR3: CASSKTVASNQPQHF. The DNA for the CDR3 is TGTGCCAGCAGTAAGACAGTTGCCAGCAATCAGCCCCAGCATTTT.

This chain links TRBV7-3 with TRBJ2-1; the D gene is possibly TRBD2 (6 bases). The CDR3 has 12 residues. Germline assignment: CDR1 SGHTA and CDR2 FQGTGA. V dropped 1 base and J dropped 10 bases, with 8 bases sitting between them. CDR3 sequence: CASSLNGGEQFF. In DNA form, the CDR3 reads TGTGCCAGCAGCTTAAATGGAGGGGAGCAGTTCTTC.

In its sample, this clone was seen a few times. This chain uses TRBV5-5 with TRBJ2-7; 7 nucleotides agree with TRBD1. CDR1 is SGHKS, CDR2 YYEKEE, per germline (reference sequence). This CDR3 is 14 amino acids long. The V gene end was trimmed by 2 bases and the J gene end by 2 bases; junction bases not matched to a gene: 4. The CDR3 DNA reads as TGTGCCAGCAGCTTTGTACAGGGGACCTACGAGCAGTACGTC. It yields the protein CASSFVQGTYEQYV.